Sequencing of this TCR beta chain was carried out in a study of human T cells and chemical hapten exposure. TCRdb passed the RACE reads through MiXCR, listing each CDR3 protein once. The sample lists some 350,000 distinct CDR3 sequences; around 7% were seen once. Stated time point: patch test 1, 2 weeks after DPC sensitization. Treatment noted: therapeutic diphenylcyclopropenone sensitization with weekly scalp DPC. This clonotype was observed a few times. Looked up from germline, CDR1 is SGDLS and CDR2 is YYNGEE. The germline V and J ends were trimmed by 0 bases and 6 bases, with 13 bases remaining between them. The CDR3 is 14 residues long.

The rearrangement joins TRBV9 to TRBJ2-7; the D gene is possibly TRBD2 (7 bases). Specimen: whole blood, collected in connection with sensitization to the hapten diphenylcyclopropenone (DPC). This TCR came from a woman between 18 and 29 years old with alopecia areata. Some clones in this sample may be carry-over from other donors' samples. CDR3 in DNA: TGTGCCAGCAGCGTAGAGGGGGGGCTTGCCGAGCAGTACTTC. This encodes CASSVEGGLAEQYF.